This paragraph covers one T cell receptor beta chain sequence. These data originate in a study of blood T cell repertoires in COVID-19. Study-level background: Acute and convalescent COVID-19 specimens originated in the United States, Italy and Spain.

In the authors' methods: Quantification of nucleated cells was approximated via reference gene primer amplification. Only in-frame clones appear in the TCRdb table, and some are missing; sequencing was by immunoSEQ multiplex PCR. Clonal size and the V and J genes are those of that table, whereas D and trimming came from the DNA. Of about 160,000 clones listed, around 86% were seen once; the top ten hold less than 3.5%. The specimen was peripheral blood. This receptor was obtained from a man between 65 and 85 years old with acute or convalescent COVID-19.

CDR3 in DNA: TGTGCCAGCAGCTCCGACAGCATCTCTGGAAACACCATATATTTT. It translates to CASSSDSISGNTIYF. The chain joins TRBV5-5 to TRBJ1-3; possible D gene TRBD1, 5 bases. Trimming cost V 3 bases and J 0 bases, with 10 bases left between them. This CDR3 contains 15 residues. Germline values: CDR1 SGHKS, CDR2 YYEKEE (reference sequence).